The clone carrying this TCR beta chain was seen once. The CDR3 is 14 amino acids. Germline trimming cut 8 bases from V and 5 bases from J; bases unmatched to any gene: 12. Germline V gene sequence: CDR1 MNHEY, CDR2 SVGAGI. This entry belongs to a study of blood T cell repertoires in COVID-19. About the research overall: Acute and convalescent COVID-19 samples came from the United States, Italy and Spain. Sources were T cells, B-cell-depleted T cells, or PBMCs; the material itself was cDNA or gDNA.

Study processing details: Estimation of nucleated cell counts relied on the amplification of reference gene primers. Using immunoSEQ multiplex PCR, the repertoire was profiled, and TCRdb retains in-frame clones only, with some absent. That table supplies the V and J calls and clone size; D and trimming were determined from the DNA. The sample lists roughly 73,000 clones; around three quarters were seen once. The receptor was derived from a human donor in a cohort sampled during active COVID-19. V and J are TRBV6-5 and TRBJ2-7; 7 bases match TRBD1. Sequenced sample: peripheral blood. For the CDR3, the DNA is TGTGCCAGCTACTTGAGGGGGCCCCCCAACGAGCAGTACTTC. This gives the protein CASYLRGPPNEQYF.